The clone carrying this T cell receptor (beta chain) has a count of ten or more. Its antigen is not identified. This sample stems from a study of T cells after yellow fever vaccination. Study-wide points: A large majority of primary-vaccination clones showed up again after the booster (96% CD4, around 90% CD8). Weaker in magnitude, the secondary response showed a faster peak on day 5 versus 15. Some clonotypes were seen in both the CD4 and the CD8 compartments. These made up a small share and likely arose from convergent recombination.

The CDR3 has 13 residues. V lost 3 bases to trimming and J lost 4 bases, with 7 bases between them. Per the germline V gene, CDR1 is ENHRY and CDR2 is SYGVKD. TCR cDNA, made by 5'RACE template switching, carried an added universal primer site and UMIs. TCRdb re-called the 5' RACE reads through MiXCR, storing one row per CDR3 protein. The data show some 340,000 distinct CDR3 sequences, over 4% seen once. This TCR was recovered from a young man who received the YFV17D yellow fever vaccine. The chain couples TRBV10-3 to TRBJ1-5; the D is unclear. The sequences come from PBMCs, collected 5 days after the yellow fever booster vaccination. CDR3 coding DNA: TGTGCCATCAGTGATACAGATAATCAGCCCCAGCATTTT. It is translated as CAISDTDNQPQHF.